This T cell receptor beta chain was identified in a study of shared clonotypes between healthy human individuals. Trimming left V 5 bases short and J 2 bases short, with 16 bases between. The CDR3 is 16 residues long. The germline gives CDR1 MDHEN, CDR2 SYDVKM. Assay used: immunoSEQ multiplex PCR; TCRdb lists only in-frame clones, some missing. The table includes about 600,000 clones, 95% detected once. CD45RO-negative cells were positively selected for CCR7, leaving out terminally differentiated effector memory CD45RA+ cells. This clone was found once. Specimen: naive CD8+ T cells sorted from blood. The sequence was obtained from a woman between 25 and 40 years old in good health. This sequence joins TRBV28 and TRBJ2-4, with a weak D call TRBD2 (6 bases). DNA of the CDR3: TGTGCCAGCAGTCCTCTGGGTAGCGGATCCAAAAACATTCAGTACTTC. Its translation: CASSPLGSGSKNIQYF. The complete variable domain, with remaining parts taken from reference TRBV28 and TRBJ2-4, reads DVKVTQSSRYLVKRTGEKVFLECVQDMDHENMFWYRQDPGLGLRLIYFSYDVKMKEKGDIPEGYSVSREKKERFSLILESASTNQTSMYLCASSPLGSGSKNIQYFGAGTRLSVL.